This T cell receptor (beta chain) is from a study of regulatory T cells in long-lasting Graves disease. Both iRepertoire HTBI primers and Arm-PCR of CDR3 regions were used to build the TCR beta libraries. One entry per CDR3 protein, called by TCRdb with MiXCR from the multiplex PCR reads. This table holds 300,000 to 350,000 distinct CDR3 sequences, around 20% found once. Germline-derived CDR1 and CDR2 are MNHEY and SVGAGI. A total of 17 residues make up the CDR3, ends included. Regarding time point: persistent/refractory GD, antithyroid drugs over 5 years with positive TRAb. After RNA was extracted from PBMCs, the TCR library was made from it. This clonotype appeared many times. Because the CDR3's place on the DNA is in doubt, the DNA is left out and the CDR3 is given as listed by TCRdb.

The V call is TRBV6-5, the J call TRBJ1-1; the table's D call TRBD1 went unverified against the DNA. The sequence derives from a female donor with Graves disease. This specimen consisted of peripheral blood mononuclear cells (PBMCs), obtained when the disease was refractory, from a patient treated with antithyroid drugs. The CDR3 sequence: CASSSSGQGARNTEAFF.